Each of the 19 T cell receptor beta chains below was sequenced from the same sample in a study of blood T cell repertoires in COVID-19. Generated by immunoSEQ multiplex PCR, the TCRdb table keeps only in-frame clones and is missing some. The sample has more than 250,000 clones, around 78% seen once. Specimen: peripheral blood. Receptors were obtained from a man in his 60s who had recovered from COVID-19.

This rearrangement joins TRBV6-6 to TRBJ2-6, with 9 bases fitting TRBD1. This CDR3 has 19 amino acids. Germline V gene lookup returns CDR1 MNHNY and CDR2 SVGAGI (reference sequence). With 5 bases clipped from V and 1 base from J, the junction kept 12 bases outside the gene matches. CDR3 bases: TGTGCCAGCAGTCGTACCGGGACAGGGCGCGGGTCTGGGGCCAACGTCCTGACTTTC. Translating it yields CASSRTGTGRGSGANVLTF.

The sample holds many counts of this clone. The chain has TRBV3-1 (or the pseudogene TRBV3-2) and TRBJ1-5; a weak D match, TRBD1 (6 bases). V lost 1 base and J lost 3, with 7 bases in between. CDR1 LGHDT and CDR2 YNNKEL come from the germline V gene (reference sequence). This CDR3 spans 14 amino acids. In nucleotides, the CDR3 is TGTGCCAGCAGCCAAGGGGACAACAATCAGCCCCAGCATTTT. Protein sequence: CASSQGDNNQPQHF.

The chain combines TRBV6-5 with TRBJ2-2; weak D call: TRBD2 (6 bases). The CDR3 has 14 residues. Germline CDR1 is MNHEY and CDR2 is SVGAGI. V was trimmed by 0 bases and J by 7 bases, leaving 9 bases between them. The CDR3 loop reads CASSYSLGSGELFF. Here the CDR3 DNA reads TGTGCCAGCAGTTACTCGCTCGGGAGCGGGGAGCTGTTTTTT.

The chain couples TRBV2 to TRBJ2-1, with D possibly being TRBD2 (6 bases). The V gene lost 7 bases and the J gene lost 6 bases, with 19 bases spanning the gap. The CDR3 runs 15 residues. Germline CDR1 reads SNHLY; CDR2 reads FYNNEI. This CDR3 reads CASTGRLVGSNEQFF. DNA of the CDR3: TGTGCCAGCACCGGGCGACTAGTTGGAAGCAATGAGCAGTTCTTC. Variable domain in full (rest from reference TRBV2 and TRBJ2-1): EPEVTQTPSHQVTQMGQEVILRCVPISNHLYFYWYRQILGQKVEFLVSFYNNEISEKSEIFDDQFSVERPDGSNFTLKIRSTKLEDSAMYFCASTGRLVGSNEQFFGPGTRLTVL.

The rearrangement joins TRBV7-8 to TRBJ2-3; D might be TRBD1 (5 bases). Trimming removed 5 bases at V and 6 bases at J, with 18 bases between. The CDR3 is made up of 15 amino acids. The V gene's germline CDR1 is SGHVS and CDR2 FQNEAQ. This CDR3 reads CASSNDPLRADTQYF. The CDR3 DNA sequence: TGTGCCAGCAGCAACGACCCCCTCAGGGCTGATACGCAGTATTTT.

The V gene is TRBV19, the J gene TRBJ1-4, with 7 bases identical to TRBD1. Trimming cost V 4 bases and J 6 bases; bases outside gene matches: 8. Looked up from germline, CDR1 is LNHDA and CDR2 is SQIVND (reference sequence). The CDR3 extends over 15 amino acids. DNA for the CDR3: TGTGCCAGTAGTAACCCGTACAGGGGAGATGAAAAACTGTTTTTT. As protein: CASSNPYRGDEKLFF. Using reference TRBV19 and TRBJ1-4 for the parts outside the CDR3, the full variable domain is DGGITQSPKYLFRKEGQNVTLSCEQNLNHDAMYWYRQDPGQGLRLIYYSQIVNDFQKGDIAEGYSVSREKKESFPLTVTSAQKNPTAFYLCASSNPYRGDEKLFFGSGTQLSVL.

The CDR3: CASRPTGSDSPLHF. The CDR3 coding sequence is TGTGCCAGCAGACCCACAGGGTCGGATTCACCCCTCCACTTT. The chain has TRBV5-4 and TRBJ1-6, with D perhaps TRBD1 (6 bases). The CDR3 runs 14 residues. CDR1 is SGHNT, CDR2 YYREEE, per germline (reference sequence). Trimming took off 5 bases at V and 8 bases at J, with 14 bases between the two ends.

J is TRBJ2-7 and V is TRBV28; D is uncertain. Trimming took 6 bases from V and 2 from J, leaving 17 bases between them. CDR1 and CDR2 from the germline V gene are MDHEN and SYDVKM. The CDR3 spans 15 residues. The DNA for the CDR3 is TGTGCCAGCAGCCGCCGGTTCAGCAGCGCCTACGAGCAGTACTTC. It translates to CASSRRFSSAYEQYF.

CDR3 region: CASSRQPAGGNTGELFF. In nucleotides, the CDR3 is TGTGCCAGCAGCCGTCAGCCAGCCGGGGGAAACACCGGGGAGCTGTTTTTT. The rearrangement links TRBV7-7 to TRBJ2-2; tentative D call: TRBD2 (6 bases). The CDR3 extends over 17 amino acids. V was cut by 5 bases and J by 2 bases, with 18 bases left in between. Germline V CDR1 and CDR2: SSHAT, FNYEAQ (reference sequence).

The chain combines TRBV15 with TRBJ2-7; D possibly corresponds to TRBD1 (6 bases). The CDR3 is made up of 14 amino acids. The V gene's germline CDR1 is LNHNV and CDR2 YYDKDF (reference sequence). V was pared by 0 bases and J by 6 bases, with 12 bases between. The CDR3 DNA reads TGTGCCACCAGCAGAGATGGGGTGACAGGCGAGCAGTACTTC. Its protein is CATSRDGVTGEQYF.

The rearrangement joins TRBV6-6 to TRBJ2-3; TRBD1 matches at 8 bases. J lost 0 bases, V lost 7 bases, and 6 bases had no gene match. CDR3 length: 15 amino acids. Germline values: CDR1 MNHNY, CDR2 SVGAGI (reference sequence). Here the CDR3 reads CASTPQGASTDTQYF. CDR3 DNA: TGTGCCAGCACTCCTCAGGGGGCGAGCACAGATACGCAGTATTTT.

The gene calls are TRBV6-1 and TRBJ2-3; 9 bases agree with TRBD1. Germline V CDR1 and CDR2: MNHNS, SASEGT. The CDR3 runs 17 residues. Trimming removed 0 bases from V and 4 bases from J; junction bases left unmatched: 8. The DNA for the CDR3 is TGTGCCAGCAGTGAAGCGTGGGGACAGGGTAATCCAGATACGCAGTATTTT. This codes for CASSEAWGQGNPDTQYF.

The rearrangement joins TRBV18 to TRBJ2-7; possibly TRBD1 for D (5 bases). CDR1 KGHSH and CDR2 LQKENI come from the germline V gene. Trimming pared 6 bases from V and 5 bases from J, leaving 11 bases between. This CDR3 is built from 12 residues. CDR3 nucleotides: TGTGCCAGCTCGTTAAAGGGGCACGAGCAGTACTTC. Translating it yields CASSLKGHEQYF.

The chain combines TRBV10-2 with TRBJ1-5; 8 positions agree with TRBD1. The trim removed 2 bases at V and 2 bases at J, leaving 2 bases unmatched. CDR1 WSHSY and CDR2 SAAADI come from the germline V gene. The CDR3 spans 15 residues. The CDR3 region is CASSEGQGGNQPQHF. Written as DNA, the CDR3 is TGCGCCAGCAGTGAGGGACAGGGTGGCAATCAGCCCCAGCATTTT.

This sequence joins TRBV10-3 and TRBJ2-3; D gene ambiguous. CDR1 and CDR2 (germline): ENHRY, SYGVKD. V lost 10 bases and J 0 bases, leaving 14 bases between the germline ends. The CDR3 consists of 14 residues. CDR3 region: CATSAITSTDTQYF. CDR3 DNA sequence: TGTGCCACCTCAGCGATTACTAGCACAGATACGCAGTATTTT.

This sequence joins TRBV7-8 and TRBJ2-5, with 9 bases identical to TRBD2. This CDR3 is built from 16 residues. Per the germline V gene, CDR1 is SGHVS and CDR2 is FQNEAQ. V lost 1 base and J lost 5; bases outside the gene matches: 8. CDR3 amino acids: CASSLVLAGAWETQYF. The CDR3 DNA follows: TGTGCCAGCAGCTTAGTCTTAGCGGGAGCGTGGGAGACCCAGTACTTC.

This chain uses TRBV10-3 with TRBJ2-4, with D perhaps TRBD1 (6 bases). This CDR3 is built from 15 residues. Germline V CDR1 and CDR2: ENHRY, SYGVKD. Trimming pared 0 bases from V and 1 base from J, leaving 7 bases between. The CDR3 loop is CAISESDSAKNIQYF. For the CDR3, the DNA is TGTGCCATCAGTGAGTCGGACAGCGCCAAAAACATTCAGTACTTC.

The chain is built from TRBV30 and TRBJ1-1; D is undetermined. The CDR3 extends over 13 amino acids. Germline V CDR1 and CDR2: GTSNPN, SVGIG (reference sequence). With 8 bases removed from V and 1 base from J, the gap between germline ends came to 14 bases. CDR3 amino acids: CAGSGYQNTEAFF. DNA for the CDR3: TGTGCCGGATCGGGGTATCAGAACACTGAAGCTTTCTTT.

J is TRBJ2-1 and V is TRBV2; 7 nucleotides align to TRBD2. Germline CDR1 and CDR2: SNHLY and FYNNEI. The CDR3 spans 16 residues. The V and J ends lost 6 bases and 0 bases, in that order; junction bases with no gene match: 8. The CDR3 sequence: CASSPSGLSSYNEQFF. The CDR3 DNA is TGTGCCAGCAGCCCATCGGGACTAAGCTCCTACAATGAGCAGTTCTTC.